The T cell receptor (beta chain) described here comes from a study of CD8 T cells in Susac syndrome (dated 2019 in TCRdb). Looking at the study overall: Whether CD8+ T cell activation and differentiation in Susac syndrome was antigen driven was tested using repertoire sequencing.

Study-wide findings and limitations: The study acknowledged that relatively few individuals were included in the TCR sequencing and HLA analysis.

RNA was extracted using the RNeasy kit, and about 0.45 to 1 ug of the RNA was reverse transcribed with random hexamers. The immunoSEQ multiplex PCR assay, covering 54 Vbeta and 13 Jbeta segments, was used to amplify TCR beta CDR3 regions. PCR amplification bias was corrected by using a synthetic template baseline for primer optimization and computational correction. The paper's data handling went like this. Reads were assigned to V, D and J genes according to IMGT and analyzed in immunoSEQ Analyzer, with only productive sequences retained. To calculate clonality, Shannon entropy was normalized by log2 of the number of productive unique sequences and then subtracted from one. For each patient and control, public and private clones were evaluated within the 100 most prevalent clones. A clone was defined as Susac-specific if it was absent from the healthy and MS cohorts, from 950 to 1,300 published viral clones and from other ImmuneACCESS disease sequences. TCRdb reworked the public reads: Q25 trimming with fastp, MiXCR clone assembly, productive beta chains retained. Every CDR3 protein is listed once, alongside the most common genes and DNA of its rows. The V and J calls and clone size are TCRdb's, not the authors'. The sample profile shows 150,000 to 200,000 distinct CDR3 sequences; around 96% of them were found once. The biggest ten clones account for 0.13% to 0.15% of the sample.

The germline V gene supplies CDR1 SGHRS and CDR2 YFSETQ. V gives up 1 base and J gives up 9 bases, and the segment between their germline ends measures 20 bases. The CDR3 starts with the cysteine, ends with the phenylalanine, and has 16 residues. Only the CDR3 portion is preserved as DNA: 48 bases, with reading frame beginning at the first base. On this clonotype: No antigen is known for it. It has no much larger one-base neighbor in the sample; base qualities were not kept.

Peripheral blood CD8+ and CD4+ T cells from healthy donors, Susac syndrome patients and multiple sclerosis patients were profiled by high-throughput TCR beta sequencing. Healthy donors were age- and sex-matched controls. Bulk CD8+ and CD4+ T cells were purified magnetically by negative isolation, whereas CD8+ TEMRA cells were enriched by FACS. Blood was collected in EDTA tubes and processed within 24 hours, with PBMCs isolated through density gradient centrifugation. PBMCs destined for TCR sequencing were cryopreserved in liquid nitrogen and later thawed in a 37 °C water bath. The sorted or isolated CD4+, CD8+ and CD8+ TEMRA cells had a purity of 90% or higher.

The chain links TRBV5-1 with TRBJ2-1; TRBD2 might be the D gene, on 5 matching bases. The receptor comes from a human donor in good health. Material for sequencing was CD4+ T cells from PBMCs. Here the CDR3 is given as CASSLSGSTVGGEQFF. Here is the DNA: TGCGCCAGCAGCTTGTCGGGCTCCACAGTCGGAGGTGAGCAGTTCTTC.